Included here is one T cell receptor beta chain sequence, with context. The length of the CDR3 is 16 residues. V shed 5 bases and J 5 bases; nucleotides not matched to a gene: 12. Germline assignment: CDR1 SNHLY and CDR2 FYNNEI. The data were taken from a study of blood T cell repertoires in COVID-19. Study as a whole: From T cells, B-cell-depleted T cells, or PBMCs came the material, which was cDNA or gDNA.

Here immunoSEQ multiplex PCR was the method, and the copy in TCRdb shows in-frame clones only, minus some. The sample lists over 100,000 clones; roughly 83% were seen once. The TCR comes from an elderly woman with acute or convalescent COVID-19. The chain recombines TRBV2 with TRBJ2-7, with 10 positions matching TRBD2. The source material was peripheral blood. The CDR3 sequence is CASSPIRLAGGNEQYF. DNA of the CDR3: TGTGCCAGCAGTCCCATAAGATTAGCGGGAGGAAACGAGCAGTACTTC. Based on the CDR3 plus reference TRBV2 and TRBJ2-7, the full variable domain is EPEVTQTPSHQVTQMGQEVILRCVPISNHLYFYWYRQILGQKVEFLVSFYNNEISEKSEIFDDQFSVERPDGSNFTLKIRSTKLEDSAMYFCASSPIRLAGGNEQYFGPGTRLTVT.